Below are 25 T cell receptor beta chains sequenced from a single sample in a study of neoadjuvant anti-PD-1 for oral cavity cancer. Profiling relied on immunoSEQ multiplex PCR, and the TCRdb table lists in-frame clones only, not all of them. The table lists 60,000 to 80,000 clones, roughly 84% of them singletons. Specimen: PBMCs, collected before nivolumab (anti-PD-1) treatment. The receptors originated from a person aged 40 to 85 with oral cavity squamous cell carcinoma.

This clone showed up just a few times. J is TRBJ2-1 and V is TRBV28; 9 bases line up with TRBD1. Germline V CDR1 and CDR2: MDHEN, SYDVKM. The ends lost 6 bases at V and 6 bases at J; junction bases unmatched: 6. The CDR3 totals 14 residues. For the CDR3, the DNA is TGTGCCAGCAGAGGGGACAGGGCTTCCAATGAGCAGTTCTTC. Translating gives CASRGDRASNEQFF. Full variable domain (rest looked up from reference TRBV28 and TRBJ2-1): DVKVTQSSRYLVKRTGEKVFLECVQDMDHENMFWYRQDPGLGLRLIYFSYDVKMKEKGDIPEGYSVSREKKERFSLILESASTNQTSMYLCASRGDRASNEQFFGPGTRLTVL.

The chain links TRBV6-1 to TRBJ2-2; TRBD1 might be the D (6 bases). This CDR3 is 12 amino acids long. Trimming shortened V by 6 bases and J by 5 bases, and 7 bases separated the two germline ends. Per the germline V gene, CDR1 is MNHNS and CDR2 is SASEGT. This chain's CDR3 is CASRTGTGELFF. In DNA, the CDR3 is TGTGCCAGCAGGACAGGTACCGGGGAGCTGTTTTTT.

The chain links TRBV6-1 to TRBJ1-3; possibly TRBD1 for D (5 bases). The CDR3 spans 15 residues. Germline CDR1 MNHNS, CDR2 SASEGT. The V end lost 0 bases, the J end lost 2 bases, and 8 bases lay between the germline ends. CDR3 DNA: TGTGCCAGCAGTGAAGCCTGGGGCCCTGGAAACACCATATATTTT. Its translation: CASSEAWGPGNTIYF.

The CDR3 is CSARLGAEQYF. DNA of the CDR3: TGCAGTGCTAGGTTGGGGGCCGAGCAGTACTTC. The chain couples TRBV20-1 to TRBJ2-7; D is possibly TRBD1 (6 bases). This CDR3 region has 11 residues. The germline gives CDR1 DFQATT, CDR2 SNEGSKA (reference sequence). V was cut by 3 bases and J by 6 bases, with 9 bases left in between.

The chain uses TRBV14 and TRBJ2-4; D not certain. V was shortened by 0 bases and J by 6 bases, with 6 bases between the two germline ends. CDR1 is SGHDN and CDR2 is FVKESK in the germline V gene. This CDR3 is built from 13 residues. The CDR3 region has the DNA TGTGCCAGCAGCCAAGATGGCAGAAACATTCAGTACTTC. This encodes CASSQDGRNIQYF.

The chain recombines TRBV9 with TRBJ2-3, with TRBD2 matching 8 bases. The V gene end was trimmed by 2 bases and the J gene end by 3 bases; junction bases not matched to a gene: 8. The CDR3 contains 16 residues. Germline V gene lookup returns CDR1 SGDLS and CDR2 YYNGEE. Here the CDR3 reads CASSVSGARGTDTQYF. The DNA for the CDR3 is TGTGCCAGCAGCGTTAGCGGGGCGCGGGGGACAGATACGCAGTATTTT.

The CDR3 coding sequence is TGTGCCAGCAGCGAACTGGACAGGACCAAGTTTGAAGCTTTCTTT. Translation: CASSELDRTKFEAFF. V gene TRBV6-1 combines with J gene TRBJ1-1; 7 bases are a match to TRBD1. V trimming: 6 bases; J trimming: 7 bases; junction bases outside the gene matches: 14. Germline V lookup: CDR1 MNHNS, CDR2 SASEGT. The CDR3 loop spans 15 amino acids.

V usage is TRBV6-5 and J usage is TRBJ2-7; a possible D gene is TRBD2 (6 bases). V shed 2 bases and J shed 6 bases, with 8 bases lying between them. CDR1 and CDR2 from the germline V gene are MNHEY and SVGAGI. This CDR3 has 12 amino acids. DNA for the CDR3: TGTGCCAGCAGTTACCACGGGGGCGAGCAGTACTTC. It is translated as CASSYHGGEQYF.

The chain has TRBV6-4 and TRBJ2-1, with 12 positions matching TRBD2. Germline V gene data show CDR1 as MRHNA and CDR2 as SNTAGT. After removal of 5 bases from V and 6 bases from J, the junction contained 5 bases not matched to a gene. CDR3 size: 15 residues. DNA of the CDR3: TGTGCCAGCAGTCCTAGACTAGCGGGAGTCAATGAGCAGTTCTTC. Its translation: CASSPRLAGVNEQFF.

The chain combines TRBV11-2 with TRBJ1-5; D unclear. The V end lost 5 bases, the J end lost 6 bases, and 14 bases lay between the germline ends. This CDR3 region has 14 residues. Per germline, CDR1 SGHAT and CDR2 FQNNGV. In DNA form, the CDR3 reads TGTGCCAGCAGCCAAGGCCTAGGGCTTCAGCCCCAGCATTTT. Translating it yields CASSQGLGLQPQHF.

The CDR3 spells CASSPSRGQKEETQYF. The CDR3 DNA sequence: TGTGCCAGCAGTCCCTCCAGGGGCCAGAAAGAAGAGACCCAGTACTTC. The chain recombines TRBV27 with TRBJ2-5; maybe TRBD1 (6 bases). CDR3 length equals 16 residues. Trimming stripped 5 bases from V and 3 bases from J, with 19 bases between. Germline CDR1 reads MNHEY; CDR2 reads SMNVEV (reference sequence).

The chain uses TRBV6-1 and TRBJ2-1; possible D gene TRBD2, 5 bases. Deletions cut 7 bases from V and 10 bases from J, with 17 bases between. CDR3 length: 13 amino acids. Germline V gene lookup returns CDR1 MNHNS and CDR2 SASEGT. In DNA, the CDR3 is TGTGCCAGCACTCTTGGAGGAGCAAGCGAGCAGTTCTTC. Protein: CASTLGGASEQFF.

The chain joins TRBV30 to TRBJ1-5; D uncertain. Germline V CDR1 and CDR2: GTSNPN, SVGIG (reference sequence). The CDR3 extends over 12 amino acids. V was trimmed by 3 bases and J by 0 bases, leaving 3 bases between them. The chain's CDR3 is CAWSTSNQPQHF. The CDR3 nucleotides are TGTGCCTGGAGCACTAGCAATCAGCCCCAGCATTTT.

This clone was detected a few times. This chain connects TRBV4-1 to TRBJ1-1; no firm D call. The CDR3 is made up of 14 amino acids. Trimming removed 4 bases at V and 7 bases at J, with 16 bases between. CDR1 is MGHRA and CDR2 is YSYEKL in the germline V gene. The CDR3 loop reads CASSPTGVTREAFF. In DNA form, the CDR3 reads TGCGCCAGCAGCCCCACCGGGGTAACTCGTGAAGCTTTCTTT.

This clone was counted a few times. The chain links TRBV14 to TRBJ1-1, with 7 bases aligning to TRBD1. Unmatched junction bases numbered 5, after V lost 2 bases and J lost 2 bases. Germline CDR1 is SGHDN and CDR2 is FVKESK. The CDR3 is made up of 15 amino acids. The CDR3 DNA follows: TGTGCCAGCAGCCAATCGGCAGGGGGAAACACTGAAGCTTTCTTT. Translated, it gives CASSQSAGGNTEAFF. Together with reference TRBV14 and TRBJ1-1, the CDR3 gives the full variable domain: EAGVTQFPSHSVIEKGQTVTLRCDPISGHDNLYWYRRVMGKEIKFLLHFVKESKQDESGMPNNRFLAERTGGTYSTLKVQPAELEDSGVYFCASSQSAGGNTEAFFGQGTRLTVV.

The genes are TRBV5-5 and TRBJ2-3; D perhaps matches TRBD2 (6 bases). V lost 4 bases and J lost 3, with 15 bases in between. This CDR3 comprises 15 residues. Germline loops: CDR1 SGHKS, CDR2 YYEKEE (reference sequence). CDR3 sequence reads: CASSPVGGETDTQYF. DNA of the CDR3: TGTGCCAGCAGCCCCGTCGGGGGAGAGACAGATACGCAGTATTTT.

As DNA, the CDR3 is TGTGCCAGCAGTGACACTGAGACCCAGTACTTC. It codes for CASSDTETQYF. The chain couples TRBV6-1 to TRBJ2-5; D unclear. Germline assignment: CDR1 MNHNS and CDR2 SASEGT. V lost 3 bases and J 5 bases, leaving 4 bases between the germline ends. The CDR3 covers 11 residues.

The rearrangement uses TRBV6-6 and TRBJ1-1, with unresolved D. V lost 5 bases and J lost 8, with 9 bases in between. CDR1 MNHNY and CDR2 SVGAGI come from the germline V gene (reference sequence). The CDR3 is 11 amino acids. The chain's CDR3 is CASSRSTEAFF. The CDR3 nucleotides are TGTGCCAGCAGTCGGTCGACAGAAGCTTTCTTT.

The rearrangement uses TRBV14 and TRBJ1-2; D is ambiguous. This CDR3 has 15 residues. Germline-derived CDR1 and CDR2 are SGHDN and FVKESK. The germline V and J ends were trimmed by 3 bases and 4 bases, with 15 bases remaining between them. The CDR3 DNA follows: TGTGCCAGCAGCCACAAGACCGGACCAGGCTATGGCTACACCTTC. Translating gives CASSHKTGPGYGYTF.

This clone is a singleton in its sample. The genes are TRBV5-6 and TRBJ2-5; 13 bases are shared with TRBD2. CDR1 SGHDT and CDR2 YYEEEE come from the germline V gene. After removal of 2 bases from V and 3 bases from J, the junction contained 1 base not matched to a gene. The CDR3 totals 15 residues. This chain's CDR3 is CASSFGTSGKETQYF. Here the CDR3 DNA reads TGTGCCAGCAGCTTTGGGACTAGCGGGAAAGAGACCCAGTACTTC.

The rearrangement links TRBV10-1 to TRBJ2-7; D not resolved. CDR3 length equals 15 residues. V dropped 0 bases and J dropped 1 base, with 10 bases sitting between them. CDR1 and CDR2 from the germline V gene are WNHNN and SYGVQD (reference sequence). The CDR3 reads CASSESIGTSYEQYF. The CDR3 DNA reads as TGCGCCAGCAGTGAGTCAATAGGAACTTCCTACGAGCAGTACTTC.

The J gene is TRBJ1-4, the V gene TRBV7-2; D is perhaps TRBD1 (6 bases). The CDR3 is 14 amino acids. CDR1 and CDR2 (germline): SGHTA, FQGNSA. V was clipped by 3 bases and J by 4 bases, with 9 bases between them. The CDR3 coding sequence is TGTGCCAGCAGCTTTGGACAGCTTAATGAAAAACTGTTTTTT. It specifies CASSFGQLNEKLFF.

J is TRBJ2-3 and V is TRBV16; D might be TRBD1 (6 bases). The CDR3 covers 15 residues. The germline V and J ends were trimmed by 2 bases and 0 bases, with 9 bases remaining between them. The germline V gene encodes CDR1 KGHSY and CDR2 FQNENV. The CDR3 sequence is CASSQGQTSTDTQYF. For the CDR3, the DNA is TGTGCCAGCAGCCAAGGACAGACTAGCACAGATACGCAGTATTTT.

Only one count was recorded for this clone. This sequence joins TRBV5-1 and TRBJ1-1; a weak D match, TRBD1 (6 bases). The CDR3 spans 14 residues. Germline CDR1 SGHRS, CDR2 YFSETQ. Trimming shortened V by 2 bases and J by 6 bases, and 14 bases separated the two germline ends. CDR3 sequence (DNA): TGCGCCAGCAGCTTACAGGGAGAAAGGGCTGAAGCTTTCTTT. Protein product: CASSLQGERAEAFF. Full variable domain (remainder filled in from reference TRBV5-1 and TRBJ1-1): KAGVTQTPRYLIKTRGQQVTLSCSPISGHRSVSWYQQTPGQGLQFLFEYFSETQRNKGNFPGRFSGRQFSNSRSEMNVSTLELGDSALYLCASSLQGERAEAFFGQGTRLTVV.

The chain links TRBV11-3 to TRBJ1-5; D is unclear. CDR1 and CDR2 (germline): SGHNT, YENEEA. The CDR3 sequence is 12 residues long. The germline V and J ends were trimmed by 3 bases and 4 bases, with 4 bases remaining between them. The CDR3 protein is CASSFHNQPQHF. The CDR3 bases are TGTGCCAGCAGCTTCCATAATCAGCCCCAGCATTTT.